One sample yielded the 10 T cell receptor beta chains listed below, sequenced in a study of blood T cell repertoires in COVID-19 (dated by TCRdb to the early 2020s). The method behind the library was the immunoSEQ multiplex PCR assay. The immuneACCESS repertoire file appears here via TCRdb, limited to in-frame rearrangements. These files lack a portion of the clones; in checked studies, under half of the deficit traces to unresolved V genes, and the cause of the others is not known. The sample has 110,000 or so clones on record, over 65% of them singletons. Approximately 8.1% of the sample goes to the ten largest clones. Sequenced sample: peripheral blood. The receptors originated from a woman aged 40 to 49 with acute or convalescent COVID-19.

V usage is TRBV19 and J usage is TRBJ1-1, with 8 bases aligning to TRBD1. J lost 1 base, V lost 6 bases, and 1 base had no gene match. In germline, CDR1 is LNHDA, CDR2 SQIVND (reference sequence). This CDR3 region has 13 residues. This CDR3 reads CASRDRANTEAFF. CDR3 sequence (DNA): TGTGCCAGTAGGGACAGGGCGAACACTGAAGCTTTCTTT.

V gene TRBV9 combines with J gene TRBJ1-2; the match to TRBD1 covers 8 bases. V shed 3 bases and J 0 bases; nucleotides not matched to a gene: 1. Germline V gives CDR1 SGDLS, CDR2 YYNGEE. The CDR3 runs 14 residues. The CDR3 nucleotides are TGTGCCAGCAGCGGGGACAGGTCTAACTATGGCTACACCTTC. Its translation is CASSGDRSNYGYTF.

This clone was seen once. The V and J genes are TRBV9 and TRBJ2-3; 8 nucleotides agree with TRBD2. Losses at the gene ends were 2 bases for V and 0 bases for J; bases not matched to a gene: 2. Per the germline V gene, CDR1 is SGDLS and CDR2 is YYNGEE. This CDR3 has 15 residues. In DNA, the CDR3 is TGTGCCAGCAGCGTTAGCGGGGTCAGCACAGATACGCAGTATTTT. Encoded protein: CASSVSGVSTDTQYF.

This chain joins TRBV28 and TRBJ1-2; TRBD1 agrees at 7 bases. The length of the CDR3 is 15 residues. The junction had 11 bases not matched to a gene; V was cut back by 4 bases and J by 6 bases. The germline V gene has CDR1 MDHEN and CDR2 SYDVKM. The CDR3 sequence is CASSSSTGTIDGYTF. The CDR3 nucleotides are TGTGCCAGCAGTTCGTCGACAGGGACCATTGATGGCTACACCTTC.

The V and J genes are TRBV11-2 and TRBJ2-1; D unclear. The germline V gene has CDR1 SGHAT and CDR2 FQNNGV. The V end was cut by 1 base, the J end by 9 bases, with 7 bases between. CDR3 size: 12 residues. As DNA, the CDR3 is TGTGCCAGCAGCTTAGTTCGTAGTGAGCAGTTCTTC. It codes for CASSLVRSEQFF. The variable domain in full, completed from reference TRBV11-2 and TRBJ2-1, reads EAGVAQSPRYKIIEKRQSVAFWCNPISGHATLYWYQQILGQGPKLLIQFQNNGVVDDSQLPKDRFSAERLKGVDSTLKIQPAKLEDSAVYLCASSLVRSEQFFGPGTRLTVL.

The chain links TRBV30 to TRBJ1-1, with 8 bases identical to TRBD1. The CDR3 is made up of 12 amino acids. The germline V gene encodes CDR1 GTSNPN and CDR2 SVGIG (reference sequence). After removal of 3 bases from V and 8 bases from J, the junction contained 5 bases not matched to a gene. The CDR3 is CAWSLQGVEAFF. CDR3 DNA sequence: TGTGCCTGGAGCCTACAGGGGGTAGAAGCTTTCTTT.

This sequence joins TRBV11-2 and TRBJ1-1, with D perhaps TRBD1 (6 bases). Germline V CDR1 and CDR2: SGHAT, FQNNGV. Deletions cut 5 bases from V and 6 bases from J, with 16 bases between. This CDR3 region has 14 residues. The CDR3 DNA reads as TGTGCCAGCAGCCCACAATACAGGGAATCTGAAGCTTTCTTT. Encoded protein: CASSPQYRESEAFF.

The rearrangement links TRBV19 to TRBJ2-4; 7 bases line up with TRBD1. Germline assignment: CDR1 LNHDA and CDR2 SQIVND (reference sequence). After removal of 5 bases from V and 7 bases from J, the junction contained 14 bases not matched to a gene. The CDR3 spans 16 residues. The CDR3 loop is CASSRTGAAGVNIQYF. The CDR3, as DNA: TGTGCCAGTAGTCGTACAGGGGCCGCCGGGGTTAACATTCAGTACTTC.

V usage is TRBV19 and J usage is TRBJ1-3; 10 nucleotides agree with TRBD1. The CDR3 runs 16 residues. V lost 10 bases to trimming and J lost 1 base; unmatched junction nucleotides: 10. CDR1 and CDR2 (germline): LNHDA, SQIVND (reference sequence). The CDR3 sequence: CATTTGQGRSGNTIYF. As DNA, the CDR3 is TGTGCCACGACAACGGGACAGGGGAGATCTGGAAACACCATATATTTT.

The chain couples TRBV21-1 to TRBJ1-1; the table gives TRBD1 as D, unverified against the DNA. TRBV21-1 is a pseudogene. This CDR3 is built from 16 residues. The CDR3 sequence: CAIGAGTGEMNTEAFF. The DNA of the CDR3 is TGTGCCATCGGGGCCGGGACAGGCGAAATGAACACTGAAGCTTTCTTT.